This TCR beta chain is from a study of blood T cell repertoires in COVID-19. The CDR3 extends over 14 amino acids. Germline loops: CDR1 LGHNT, CDR2 FRNRAP. Between the trimmed V and J ends, which lost 1 base and 1 base, there was a span of 7 bases. This table comes from immunoSEQ multiplex PCR, and its TCRdb copy is limited to in-frame clones, with some not included. This table holds under 200,000 clones, 65% to 90% found once. The clonotype was recovered from a human donor in a cohort sampled during active COVID-19. This chain uses TRBV12-5 with TRBJ1-1; D is uncertain. Sequencing was done on a sample of peripheral blood. The CDR3 is CASGLGSGNTEAFF. The CDR3 nucleotides are TGTGCTAGTGGTTTGGGGTCAGGGAACACTGAAGCTTTCTTT.